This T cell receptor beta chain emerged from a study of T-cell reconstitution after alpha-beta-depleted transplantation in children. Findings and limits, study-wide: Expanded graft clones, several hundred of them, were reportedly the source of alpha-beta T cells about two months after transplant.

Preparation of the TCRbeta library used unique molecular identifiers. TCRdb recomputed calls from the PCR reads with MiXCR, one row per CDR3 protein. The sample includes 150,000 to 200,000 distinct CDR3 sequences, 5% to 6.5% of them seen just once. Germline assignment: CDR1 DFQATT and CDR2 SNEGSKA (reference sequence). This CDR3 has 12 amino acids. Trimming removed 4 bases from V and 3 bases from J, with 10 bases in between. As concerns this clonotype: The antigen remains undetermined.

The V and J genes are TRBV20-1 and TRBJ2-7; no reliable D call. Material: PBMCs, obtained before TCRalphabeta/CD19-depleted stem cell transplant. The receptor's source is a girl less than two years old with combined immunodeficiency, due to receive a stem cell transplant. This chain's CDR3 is CSAKSSNYEQYF. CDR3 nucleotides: TGCAGTGCTAAGTCTTCGAACTACGAGCAGTACTTC.